The 10 T cell receptor beta chains presented below share a single source sample, sequenced in a study of T cells in Graves' hyperthyroidism and ophthalmopathy. From RNA transcripts, TCR beta CDR3 regions were amplified. HTBI primers were employed in a first-round RT-PCR of the TCR CDR3. MiXCR, applied by TCRdb to the multiplex PCR reads, yields one record per CDR3 protein. The top ten clones hold roughly an eighth of a sample with 400,000 to 450,000 distinct CDR3 sequences, roughly 15% of them seen once. The specimen sequenced was blood. These TCRs come from a man aged 18 to 29 with Graves' ophthalmopathy.

This clonotype was detected a few times. V and J are TRBV6-4 and TRBJ2-3, with D possibly TRBD1 on 6 matching bases. The ends were cut back, 3 bases at V and 1 base at J, with 11 bases in the middle. Germline CDR1 reads MRHNA; CDR2 reads SNTAGT. The CDR3 extends over 15 amino acids. The CDR3 protein is CASSEQGEGTDTQYF. The CDR3 nucleotides read TGTGCCAGCAGTGAACAGGGAGAGGGCACAGATACGCAGTATTTT.

Comment on this clonotype: One junction end disagrees with the germline gene, perhaps due to a read error. V gene TRBV15 combines with J gene TRBJ1-3; D perhaps matches TRBD1 (5 bases). CDR1 is LNHNV, CDR2 YYDKDF, per germline (reference sequence). This CDR3 is built from 16 residues. DNA of the CDR3: TGTGCCACCAGCAGAGCGGCACAGGAGGCTGGAAACACCGTATATTTT. Its protein is CATSRAAQEAGNTVYF.

This clonotype came up a few times. Mismatch with germline at one junction end may stem from a read error. J is TRBJ1-2 and V is TRBV15; the D is unclear. Germline V CDR1 and CDR2: LNHNV, YYDKDF (reference sequence). The CDR3 runs 13 residues. CDR3 DNA sequence: TGTGCCACCAGCAGAGGGATTAACTATAGCTACACCTTC. It translates to CATSRGINYSYTF.

This clonotype has a handful of counts. The chain carries TRBV4-1 and TRBJ2-3; D gene unclear. The CDR3 runs to 15 residues. V was trimmed by 0 bases and J by 1 base, leaving 8 bases between them. Germline values: CDR1 MGHRA, CDR2 YSYEKL. For the CDR3, the DNA is TGCGCCAGCAGCCAAGAGAGTCCAGGCACAGATACGCAGTATTTT. Amino acids: CASSQESPGTDTQYF.

The CDR3 is CASSPAKKATNEKLFF. The CDR3 DNA sequence: TGTGCCAGCAGCCCGGCCAAAAAGGCAACTAATGAAAAACTGTTTTTT. This rearrangement joins TRBV9 to TRBJ1-4; D is ambiguous. Trimming took 4 bases from V and 0 from J, leaving 13 bases between them. The CDR3 spans 16 residues. Germline loops: CDR1 SGDLS, CDR2 YYNGEE.

At least ten counts were recorded for this clonotype. This rearrangement joins TRBV3-1 to TRBJ2-5, with D perhaps given as TRBD1 or TRBD2 (5 bases each). The CDR3 is 13 amino acids. The germline V gene has CDR1 LGHDT and CDR2 YNNKEL (reference sequence). V dropped 5 bases and J dropped 5 bases, with 12 bases sitting between them. The CDR3 DNA sequence: TGTGCCAGCAGCGGAAAGGGGACGGAGACCCAGTACTTC. It yields the protein CASSGKGTETQYF.

There are many counts of this clonotype. The chain combines TRBV20-1 with TRBJ2-1, with D uncertain. The CDR3 runs 10 residues. Between the trimmed V and J ends, which lost 6 bases and 8 bases, there was a span of 8 bases. Per germline, CDR1 DFQATT and CDR2 SNEGSKA (reference sequence). The CDR3 DNA follows: TGCAGTGCCTCCCTCTATGAGCAGTTCTTC. Amino acid sequence: CSASLYEQFF.

This clonotype was seen many times. Here the CDR3 reads CASSLSGDINYGYTF. CDR3 in DNA: TGTGCCAGCAGCTTAAGCGGGGACATTAACTATGGCTACACCTTC. The V and J genes are TRBV7-2 and TRBJ1-2; D might be TRBD1 (6 bases). Trimming took 2 bases from V and 1 from J, leaving 11 bases between them. From germline, CDR1 is SGHTA and CDR2 FQGNSA. CDR3 size: 15 residues.

A few counts support this clonotype. The chain uses TRBV7-2 and TRBJ2-7, with D hard to call. V dropped 6 bases and J dropped 4 bases, with 13 bases sitting between them. The germline gives CDR1 SGHTA, CDR2 FQGNSA. CDR3 length: 13 amino acids. The CDR3 reads CASSSVFGYEQYF. The CDR3 DNA sequence: TGTGCCAGCAGTTCAGTCTTCGGGTACGAGCAGTACTTC.

This clonotype occurred many times. The V and J genes are TRBV2 and TRBJ2-7; 8 bases fit TRBD2. The CDR3 is made up of 12 amino acids. CDR1 is SNHLY, CDR2 FYNNEI, per germline. Trimming cost V 8 bases and J 2 bases; bases outside gene matches: 2. CDR3 in DNA: TGTGCCAGCGAGGGACTAGCCTACGAGCAGTACTTC. Translating it yields CASEGLAYEQYF.